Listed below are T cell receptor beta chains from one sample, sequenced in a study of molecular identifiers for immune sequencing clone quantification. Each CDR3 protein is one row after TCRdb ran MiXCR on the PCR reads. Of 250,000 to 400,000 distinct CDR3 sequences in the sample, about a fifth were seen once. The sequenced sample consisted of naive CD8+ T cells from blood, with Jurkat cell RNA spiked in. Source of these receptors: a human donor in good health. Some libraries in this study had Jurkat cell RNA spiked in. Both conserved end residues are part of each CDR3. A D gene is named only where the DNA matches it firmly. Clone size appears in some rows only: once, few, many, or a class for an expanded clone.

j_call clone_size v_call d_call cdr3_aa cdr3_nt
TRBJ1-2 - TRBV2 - CASSRTRAVGYGYTF TGTGCCAGCAGCCGAACCAGGGCTGTCGGCTATGGCTACACCTTC
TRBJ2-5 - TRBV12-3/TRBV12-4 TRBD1 CASSTRDRQETQYF TGTGCCAGCAGTACACGGGACAGGCAAGAGACCCAGTACTTC
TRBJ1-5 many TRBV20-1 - CSARDPTDNSNQPQHF TGCAGTGCTAGAGATCCTACAGATAATAGCAATCAGCCCCAGCATTTT
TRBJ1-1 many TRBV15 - CATSRVGYTEAFF TGTGCCACCAGCAGAGTGGGATACACTGAAGCTTTCTTT
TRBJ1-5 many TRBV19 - CASSIGGGIDQPQHF TGTGCCAGTAGTATAGGGGGGGGTATCGATCAGCCCCAGCATTTT
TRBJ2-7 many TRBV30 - CAWSVHSATYEQYF TGTGCCTGGAGTGTACATAGCGCGACTTACGAGCAGTACTTC
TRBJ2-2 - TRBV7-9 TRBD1 CASSLIQGFNTGELFF TGTGCCAGCAGCTTAATACAGGGGTTTAACACCGGGGAGCTGTTTTTT
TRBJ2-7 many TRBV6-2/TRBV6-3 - CASNHGVGVGEQYF TGTGCCAGCAACCACGGGGTAGGCGTAGGCGAGCAGTACTTC
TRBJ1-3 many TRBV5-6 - CASSLQGSGNTIYF TGTGCCAGCAGCTTACAGGGCTCTGGAAACACCATATATTTT
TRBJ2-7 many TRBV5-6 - CASSLGLQTTYEQYF TGTGCCAGCAGCTTGGGTTTACAGACAACCTACGAGCAGTACTTC
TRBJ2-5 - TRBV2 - CASSGREDRLEAQYF TGTGCCAGCAGTGGACGGGAGGACAGGCTAGAGGCCCAGTACTTC
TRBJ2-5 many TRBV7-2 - CASSPMILGTQYF TGTGCCAGCAGCCCTATGATCCTTGGGACCCAGTACTTC
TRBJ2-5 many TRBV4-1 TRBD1 CASSRSARTGGLETQYF TGCGCCAGCAGCCGAAGTGCCCGGACAGGGGGCTTGGAGACCCAGTACTTC
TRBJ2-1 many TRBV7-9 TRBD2 CASSSVLAGPEAEQFF TGTGCCAGCAGCTCAGTACTAGCGGGCCCGGAGGCTGAGCAGTTCTTC
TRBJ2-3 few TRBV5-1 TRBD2 CASRGRGGTDTQYF TGCGCCAGCAGAGGGCGGGGGGGCACAGATACGCAGTATTTT
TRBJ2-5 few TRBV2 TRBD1 CASSLQGNQAHQETQYF TGTGCCAGCAGCTTACAGGGGAACCAAGCCCACCAAGAGACCCAGTACTTC
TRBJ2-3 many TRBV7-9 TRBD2 CASSFLAGATDTQYF TGTGCCAGCAGCTTTTTAGCGGGGGCCACAGATACGCAGTATTTT
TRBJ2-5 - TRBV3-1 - CASSLHTQETQYF TGTGCCAGCAGCTTACACACACAAGAGACCCAGTACTTC
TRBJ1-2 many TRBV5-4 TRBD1 CASSTGTGRLNYGYTF TGTGCCAGCAGCACGGGGACAGGCCGGCTAAACTATGGCTACACCTTC
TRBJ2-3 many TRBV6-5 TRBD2 CASSPLAGVSDTQYF TGTGCCAGCAGCCCTCTAGCGGGGGTTTCAGATACGCAGTATTTT
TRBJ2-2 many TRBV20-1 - CSARAPNGELFF TGCAGTGCTAGGGCACCGAACGGGGAGCTGTTTTTT
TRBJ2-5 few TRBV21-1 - CASIRGRQQETQYF TGTGCCAGCATTCGAGGCAGGCAACAAGAGACCCAGTACTTC
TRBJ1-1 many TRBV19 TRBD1 CASYSGGTEAFF TGTGCCAGTTATTCAGGGGGGACTGAAGCTTTCTTT
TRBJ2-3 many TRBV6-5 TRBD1 CAASGTGASTDTQYF TGTGCCGCATCCGGGACAGGGGCTTCCACAGATACGCAGTATTTT
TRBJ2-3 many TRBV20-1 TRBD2 CSARAAAGALAGPDTQYF TGCAGTGCCCGAGCGGCGGCGGGGGCATTAGCGGGGCCTGATACGCAGTATTTT
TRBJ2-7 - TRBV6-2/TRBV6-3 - CAGRDNSASEQYF TGTGCCGGCCGGGACAATTCGGCTTCAGAGCAGTACTTC
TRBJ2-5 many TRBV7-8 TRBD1 CASSLAGQGGETQYF TGTGCCAGCAGCTTAGCGGGACAGGGAGGAGAGACCCAGTACTTC
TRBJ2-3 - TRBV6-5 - CTSSSSYPSPITDTQYF TGTACCAGCAGTAGCTCTTATCCTTCACCCATCACAGATACGCAGTATTTT
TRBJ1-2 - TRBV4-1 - CASSQDWGPYNYGYTF TGCGCCAGCAGCCAAGATTGGGGTCCTTATAACTATGGCTACACCTTC